The rows below give T cell receptor beta chains drawn from one sample of a study of T cells in Graves' hyperthyroidism and ophthalmopathy. MiXCR, applied by TCRdb to the multiplex PCR reads, yields one record per CDR3 protein. The profile covers some 720,000 distinct CDR3 sequences, with about a sixth appearing a single time and under 8.5% taken by the ten largest. Sequencing input: blood. Receptors were obtained from a young man with Graves' hyperthyroidism. Both conserved end residues are part of each CDR3. The order of the fields is clone size, D gene, V gene, J gene, CDR3 DNA, CDR3 protein. The D gene is left open where the match is weak. Clone size is shown for a subset of rows, as once, few, many or a class of expanded clone.

abundance: many
d_gene: TRBD1
v_gene: TRBV6-1
j_gene: TRBJ1-1
CDR3nt: TGTGCCAGCAGTGAAGCGGGACAGGTGAACACTGAAGCTTTCTTT
CDR3aa: CASSEAGQVNTEAFF

abundance: -
d_gene: TRBD1
v_gene: TRBV10-2
j_gene: TRBJ2-2
CDR3nt: TGCGCCAGCAGTGATAGCCGTGGGACAGGGGAGGGTCGATTCGGGGAGCTGTTTTTT
CDR3aa: CASSDSRGTGEGRFGELFF

abundance: few
d_gene: -
v_gene: TRBV6-1
j_gene: TRBJ2-3
CDR3nt: TGTGCCAGCAGTGATGATGCGGCACTGAGCACAGATACGCAGTATTTT
CDR3aa: CASSDDAALSTDTQYF

abundance: few
d_gene: -
v_gene: TRBV6-5
j_gene: TRBJ2-6
CDR3nt: TGTGCCAGCAGTTACTCGACCGGGGCCAACGTCCTGACTTTC
CDR3aa: CASSYSTGANVLTF

abundance: many
d_gene: -
v_gene: TRBV2
j_gene: TRBJ2-7
CDR3nt: TGTGCCAGGGGACCGCACTCCTACGAGCAGTACTTC
CDR3aa: CARGPHSYEQYF

abundance: many
d_gene: -
v_gene: TRBV28
j_gene: TRBJ2-7
CDR3nt: TGTGCCAGCAGGAGTCAGGGCGACTACGAGCAGTACTTC
CDR3aa: CASRSQGDYEQYF

abundance: few
d_gene: -
v_gene: TRBV19
j_gene: TRBJ1-2
CDR3nt: TGTGCCAGTAGAAAGGACTATGGCTACACCTTC
CDR3aa: CASRKDYGYTF

abundance: many
d_gene: -
v_gene: TRBV28
j_gene: TRBJ2-1
CDR3nt: TGTGCCAGCAGTTTAATAGAGAAGGGGAGGAATGAGCAGTTCTTC
CDR3aa: CASSLIEKGRNEQFF

abundance: few
d_gene: -
v_gene: TRBV20-1
j_gene: TRBJ2-5
CDR3nt: TGCAGTGCTAGAGAAAGGGCCCAAGAGACCCAGTACTTC
CDR3aa: CSARERAQETQYF

abundance: many
d_gene: TRBD2
v_gene: TRBV20-1
j_gene: TRBJ2-1
CDR3nt: TGCAGTGCTACCAGGACTAGCGGGATTCCTAGGAATGAGCAGTTCTTC
CDR3aa: CSATRTSGIPRNEQFF

abundance: -
d_gene: -
v_gene: TRBV6-1
j_gene: TRBJ2-1
CDR3nt: TGTGCTTTAGGGGCCCCAGCCAGAAATGAGCAGTTCTTC
CDR3aa: CALGAPARNEQFF

abundance: -
d_gene: TRBD2
v_gene: TRBV7-9
j_gene: TRBJ2-4
CDR3nt: TGTGCCAGCAGCTTAGCGCTTCGGGCTAGCGGGAGAAAGGGCAAAAACATTCAGTACTTC
CDR3aa: CASSLALRASGRKGKNIQYF

abundance: -
d_gene: -
v_gene: TRBV6-9
j_gene: TRBJ2-1
CDR3nt: TGTGCCAGCAGTTACCACCCGGGGGCTAACGGGAACAATGAGCAGTTCTTC
CDR3aa: CASSYHPGANGNNEQFF

abundance: -
d_gene: TRBD2
v_gene: TRBV15
j_gene: TRBJ2-1
CDR3nt: TGTGCCACCAGCGTGGGACTATCTTTTCGGTCCTACAATGAGCAGTTCTTC
CDR3aa: CATSVGLSFRSYNEQFF

abundance: few
d_gene: TRBD1
v_gene: TRBV6-1
j_gene: TRBJ2-7
CDR3nt: TGTGCCAGCAGTTCCCACCGGGACAGGGGGCGGGGGTACGAGCAGTACTTC
CDR3aa: CASSSHRDRGRGYEQYF

abundance: many
d_gene: TRBD1
v_gene: TRBV11-2
j_gene: TRBJ2-5
CDR3nt: TGTGCCAGCAGCCTAGGGACAGGTCAACAAGAGACCCAGTACTTC
CDR3aa: CASSLGTGQQETQYF

abundance: -
d_gene: -
v_gene: TRBV12-3/TRBV12-4
j_gene: TRBJ2-5
CDR3nt: TGTGCCAGCAGCCCCGGAACTATCCGAGAGACCCAGTACTTC
CDR3aa: CASSPGTIRETQYF

abundance: many
d_gene: TRBD2
v_gene: TRBV18
j_gene: TRBJ2-7
CDR3nt: TGTGCCACCCGCGGGTTAGCGGGCCGACACGAGCAGTACTTC
CDR3aa: CATRGLAGRHEQYF

abundance: -
d_gene: -
v_gene: TRBV7-9
j_gene: TRBJ1-2
CDR3nt: TGTGCCAGCATCGAAATCGGAAGGGAGGATGGCTACACCTTC
CDR3aa: CASIEIGREDGYTF

abundance: many
d_gene: -
v_gene: TRBV28
j_gene: TRBJ2-2
CDR3nt: TGTGCCAGCAGTTCCTCGGGTCTCGGGACCGGGGAGCTGTTTTTT
CDR3aa: CASSSSGLGTGELFF

abundance: many
d_gene: TRBD2
v_gene: TRBV6-1
j_gene: TRBJ2-3
CDR3nt: TGTGCCAGCAGTGGCCTAGCGGCCACAGATACGCAGTATTTT
CDR3aa: CASSGLAATDTQYF

abundance: -
d_gene: -
v_gene: TRBV4-3
j_gene: TRBJ1-3
CDR3nt: TGCGCCAGCAGCCAAGATGGGCAATCTATTGGGTTTGGAAACACCATATATTTT
CDR3aa: CASSQDGQSIGFGNTIYF

abundance: many
d_gene: TRBD2
v_gene: TRBV24-1
j_gene: TRBJ2-3
CDR3nt: TGTGCCACCAGTGAAGGACTAGCGGGAGTAACAGATACGCAGTATTTT
CDR3aa: CATSEGLAGVTDTQYF

abundance: few
d_gene: -
v_gene: TRBV19
j_gene: TRBJ2-2
CDR3nt: TGTGCCAGTAGTATTGTGGCCCCCGGGGAGCTGTTTTTT
CDR3aa: CASSIVAPGELFF

abundance: -
d_gene: TRBD2
v_gene: TRBV20-1
j_gene: TRBJ2-2
CDR3nt: TGCAGTGCTCCGACTAGCGGGAGCACCGGGGAGCTGTTTTTT
CDR3aa: CSAPTSGSTGELFF

abundance: many
d_gene: -
v_gene: TRBV6-1
j_gene: TRBJ1-1
CDR3nt: TGTGCCAGCAGTAAAAGGGACGGCAACACTGAAGCTTTCTTT
CDR3aa: CASSKRDGNTEAFF

abundance: few
d_gene: -
v_gene: TRBV19
j_gene: TRBJ2-7
CDR3nt: TGTGCCAGTAGTATTGGGCAGTTCCCCCTCGAGCAGTACTTC
CDR3aa: CASSIGQFPLEQYF

abundance: many
d_gene: -
v_gene: TRBV5-1
j_gene: TRBJ2-7
CDR3nt: TGCGCCAGCAGCTTGGTGGCAGGGCGGCACGAGCAGTACTTC
CDR3aa: CASSLVAGRHEQYF

abundance: many
d_gene: -
v_gene: TRBV6-1
j_gene: TRBJ2-2
CDR3nt: TGTGCCAGCCGCGGGTACGGAACGAACACCGGGGAGCTGTTTTTT
CDR3aa: CASRGYGTNTGELFF

abundance: many
d_gene: -
v_gene: TRBV12-3/TRBV12-4
j_gene: TRBJ2-3
CDR3nt: TGTGCCAGCAGCCTCTTGCGCACAGATACGCAGTATTTT
CDR3aa: CASSLLRTDTQYF

abundance: few
d_gene: TRBD2
v_gene: TRBV19
j_gene: TRBJ2-1
CDR3nt: TGTGCCAGTAGTATTAAGGCGGGAGGAAACAATGAGCAGTTCTTC
CDR3aa: CASSIKAGGNNEQFF

abundance: -
d_gene: TRBD2
v_gene: TRBV19
j_gene: TRBJ2-2
CDR3nt: TGTGCCAGTAGTAGGACTAGCGGGTCCACCGGGGAGCTGTTTTTT
CDR3aa: CASSRTSGSTGELFF

abundance: many
d_gene: -
v_gene: TRBV30
j_gene: TRBJ2-1
CDR3nt: TGTGCCTGGAGTGCCGCATGGGGCGTAATGAAGCAGTTCTTC
CDR3aa: CAWSAAWGVMKQFF

abundance: -
d_gene: -
v_gene: TRBV27
j_gene: TRBJ2-2
CDR3nt: TGTGCCAGCAGCGGAGGACACCGAATGTCCGGGGAGCTGTTTTTT
CDR3aa: CASSGGHRMSGELFF

abundance: -
d_gene: TRBD1
v_gene: TRBV5-4
j_gene: TRBJ1-2
CDR3nt: TGTGCCAGCAGTCAGAAGACAGGGGATGGCTACACCTTC
CDR3aa: CASSQKTGDGYTF

abundance: -
d_gene: -
v_gene: TRBV24-1
j_gene: TRBJ1-1
CDR3nt: TGTGCCACCTCCGGGAGGGGGGGCACTGAAGCTTTCTTT
CDR3aa: CATSGRGGTEAFF

abundance: many
d_gene: -
v_gene: TRBV15
j_gene: TRBJ2-7
CDR3nt: TGTGCCACCAGCAGAGATCGAGGCAGGACCTTATACGAGCAGTACTTC
CDR3aa: CATSRDRGRTLYEQYF

abundance: many
d_gene: TRBD2
v_gene: TRBV7-2
j_gene: TRBJ2-3
CDR3nt: TGTGCCAGCAGCCCCCTGGGGGGGGGCACAGATACGCAGTATTTT
CDR3aa: CASSPLGGGTDTQYF

abundance: few
d_gene: TRBD1
v_gene: TRBV9
j_gene: TRBJ1-1
CDR3nt: TGTGCCAGCAGCGGTCACAGGGGGAACACTGAAGCTTTCTTT
CDR3aa: CASSGHRGNTEAFF

abundance: many
d_gene: -
v_gene: TRBV24-1
j_gene: TRBJ2-3
CDR3nt: TGTGCCACCAAAGGGCGAGGCCGAGGAGTGGATACGCAGTATTTT
CDR3aa: CATKGRGRGVDTQYF

abundance: few
d_gene: -
v_gene: TRBV29-1
j_gene: TRBJ2-1
CDR3nt: TGCAGCGTTGATCCAAGCGGACCGAGCTCCTACAATGAGCAGTTCTTC
CDR3aa: CSVDPSGPSSYNEQFF

abundance: few
d_gene: -
v_gene: TRBV7-2
j_gene: TRBJ2-7
CDR3nt: TGTGCCAGCAGTTCCGGGCCGTCCGTCTACGAGCAGTACTTC
CDR3aa: CASSSGPSVYEQYF

abundance: -
d_gene: TRBD1
v_gene: TRBV29-1
j_gene: TRBJ2-7
CDR3nt: TGCAGCGTCTTAGGACAGGGCTCCGAGCAGTACTTC
CDR3aa: CSVLGQGSEQYF

abundance: few
d_gene: -
v_gene: TRBV7-9
j_gene: TRBJ2-5
CDR3nt: TGTGCCAGCTTCAGAGCGGGCGGGGAGAAGACCCAGTACTTC
CDR3aa: CASFRAGGEKTQYF

abundance: -
d_gene: -
v_gene: TRBV19
j_gene: TRBJ2-1
CDR3nt: TGTGCCAGTAGTATGCCGGACCCTGTGGTGCAGTTCTTC
CDR3aa: CASSMPDPVVQFF

abundance: many
d_gene: -
v_gene: TRBV5-1
j_gene: TRBJ2-3
CDR3nt: TGCGCCAGCAGCGTCCGTGGGGTCACAGATACGCAGTATTTT
CDR3aa: CASSVRGVTDTQYF

abundance: few
d_gene: TRBD2
v_gene: TRBV6-1
j_gene: TRBJ2-1
CDR3nt: TGTGCCAGCACCAACAGGGGACTAGCGGTTTCGGGTGAGCAGTTCTTC
CDR3aa: CASTNRGLAVSGEQFF

abundance: many
d_gene: -
v_gene: TRBV7-3
j_gene: TRBJ2-5
CDR3nt: TGTGCCAGCAGCTTAACGAACCGGGACGCGACCCAAGAGACCCAGTACTTC
CDR3aa: CASSLTNRDATQETQYF

abundance: few
d_gene: TRBD1
v_gene: TRBV7-7
j_gene: TRBJ2-1
CDR3nt: TGTGCCACCAGCCGGGACAGCACATACCCGAACAATGAGCAGTTCTTC
CDR3aa: CATSRDSTYPNNEQFF

abundance: many
d_gene: -
v_gene: TRBV28
j_gene: TRBJ2-3
CDR3nt: TGTGCCACTTCCACAGATACGCAGTATTTT
CDR3aa: CATSTDTQYF

abundance: few
d_gene: -
v_gene: TRBV20-1
j_gene: TRBJ2-5
CDR3nt: TGCAGTGCTAGAGAAAAGATGGTAGCGGATACAAGGGCCCAGTACTTC
CDR3aa: CSAREKMVADTRAQYF